The clone carrying this T cell receptor beta chain was found once. Over several immunoSEQ plates, each subset's genomic DNA was distributed in even portions. Assay: immunoSEQ multiplex PCR; the TCRdb copy retains only in-frame clones and omits some. This repertoire shows 950,000 to 1,300,000 clones, 65% to 80% found once; its top ten account for 1.4% to 1.5%. J gave up 2 bases and V 8 bases, and 0 bases lay outside the gene matches. The CDR3 spans 14 residues. CDR1 and CDR2 from the germline V gene are MNHNS and SASEGT. The sample originates from a study of shared clonotypes between healthy human individuals. On the study more broadly: The study used three CD4 naive, three CD4 memory, two CD8 naive and one CD8 memory plate per donor.

The receptor was isolated from a man between 18 and 35 years old in good health. The sample was memory CD4+ T cells sorted from blood. The sample's subset: CD45RA-negative fraction. The chain is built from TRBV6-1 and TRBJ2-1; 13 bases line up with TRBD2. This chain's CDR3 is CASGLAGAYNEQFF. CDR3 DNA sequence: TGTGCCAGCGGACTAGCGGGGGCCTACAATGAGCAGTTCTTC.